The TCR beta chain described here comes from a study of shared clonotypes between healthy human individuals. Study-level findings and limits: Apart from blood, nothing was sampled; tissue repertoires likely differ.

CD4+ cells underwent separation, giving CD45RA+ naive and CD45RA-negative memory subsets. This clone came up once. Its antigen is currently unknown. This CDR3 is built from 15 residues. Trimming took 6 bases from V and 2 from J, leaving 13 bases between them. The V gene's germline CDR1 is SGHTA and CDR2 FQGNSA. Per sorted-subset replicate PCR, input was approximately 0.2 ug DNA, representing tens of thousands of T cell genomes. Repertoires were generated with immunoSEQ multiplex PCR, while TCRdb's copy carries only in-frame clones and drops some. The repertoire holds about 1 million clones, with about 76% as singletons.

The chain employs TRBV7-2 and TRBJ1-4; tentatively, D is TRBD1 (6 bases). The sample was memory CD4+ T cells sorted from blood. Subset meaning: CD45RA-negative fraction. The clonotype originates from a man aged 18 to 30 in good health. CDR3 nucleotides: TGTGCCAGCAGTTACACAGGGTTGACTAATGAAAAACTGTTTTTT. Translated, it gives CASSYTGLTNEKLFF.